This TCR beta chain was captured in a study of blood T cells in healthy people across ages (dated by TCRdb to between 2015 and 2017). In terms of the full investigation: Template switching captured roughly one uniquely barcoded TCR beta cDNA molecule per two T cells in model experiments. The donors were split into four age groups: young (average around 15 years), middle-aged (about 40), aged (roughly 68) and long-lived (approximately 80). The study measured age-related changes in TCR beta repertoire diversity using deep sequencing normalized with unique cDNA molecular identifiers. The study analyzed two additional independent replicas of 1 million unique cDNA reads from the same blood draw for two donors, one aged 18 to 29 and one aged 80 or older. Broad study findings and their caveats: Estimates of total diversity based on one million sequenced T cells were considered lower bounds and underestimates. Observed TCR beta diversity per million T cells fell roughly linearly with age, and a significant reduction was already apparent by age roughly 40. Because profiling used bulk unsorted PBMCs, naive and antigen-experienced compartments could not be compared conclusively. Donor CMV infection status was unknown, potentially confounding age-related changes in expanded clonotypes. Compared with the aged group, the long-lived group had more naive CD4+ T cells, fewer expanded clones and increased TCR diversity, a pattern suggesting age selection. The percentage of naive T cells measured by flow cytometry correlated strongly with observed TCR beta diversity.

Library method: 5' RACE. TCRdb names Illumina HiSeq 2500 as the instrument used. A second PCR of about 6 to 12 cycles was performed with a sample-barcoded 5' primer and a J-beta primer mix. A unique molecular identifier was introduced onto each TCR beta cDNA molecule by a template-switch 5' adaptor carrying 12 random nucleotides. At least 2.5 million CDR3-containing paired-end reads were obtained from each sample. First-strand cDNA synthesis was performed from all RNA using the Mint cDNA synthesis kit, with priming by a TRBC-specific oligonucleotide. Following uracil-DNA glycosylase treatment, all cDNA underwent a first 18-cycle PCR with the universal primers M1SS and BC2_uni_R. On the authors' methods: For normalization, 1 million high-quality reads, each with a distinct molecular identifier, were randomly selected from each sample. Reads with shared molecular identifiers were discarded instead of being binned into consensus sequences. MiTCR, with a Q25 quality threshold and the strictest error-elimination algorithm, was used for CDR3 identification, clonotype clustering and error correction. A nonparametric unseen species model with Euler transformation was used to estimate lower-bound total TCR beta diversity. The raw public reads went through TCRdb reprocessing: fastp at Q25, MiXCR clone calling, in-frame beta chains kept. One record per CDR3 amino acid sequence lists the most common genes and DNA. TCRdb's processing, not the authors' own work, is the source of the V and J calls. Within this sample are about 930,000 distinct CDR3 sequences, with 25% to 30% of them counted one time only. The leading ten clones occupy 10% of the sample.

The germline ends are 9 bases apart after V is trimmed by 6 bases and J by 7 bases. Inclusive of the bounding cysteine and phenylalanine, the CDR3 is 11 residues long. Just the 33-base CDR3 DNA is kept, in frame starting at base 1. CDR1 and CDR2, per the germline V gene, are SGHAT and FQNNGV. The approximately 40 donors, aged about 6 to 95 years, were systemically healthy Caucasian individuals from Russia. Around 10 milliliters of peripheral blood were drawn from each donor into EDTA-treated Vacutainer tubes. PBMCs were isolated by Ficoll-Paque density-gradient centrifugation, with at least 6 million obtained per sample. Total RNA was extracted from PBMCs with Trizol reagent, with at least 5.5 micrograms obtained per sample. For every donor, flow cytometry on a PBMC aliquot measured the percentage of naive CD45RAhigh/CD27high T cells. Remarks on this clonotype: The specificity of this receptor is unknown. No much larger clonotype is one base removed from it; base qualities were not supplied.

The sample was also linked to a second study, of T cells of mothers and their children. As the second paper documents: The donors were nine systemically healthy Caucasian individuals, made up of three mothers and their six children. cDNA synthesis consumed the entire amount of extracted RNA, loaded at approximately 1.4 ug RNA in each 15 ul reaction. In the second PCR, the M1S primer added sample barcodes and 2-4 random nucleotides. Over 8 million TCR beta CDR3 reads were obtained for each mother, and 2.7 million or so reads were obtained for each child. Thymic selection shapes the output of TCR recombination in a similar way in related and unrelated pairs, and inherited differences have a minor effect. Normalized repertoire overlap in related mother-child pairs was always slightly higher than in unrelated mother-child pairs, but the difference was never significant. No persistent microchimeric T cell clones were found, with a detection sensitivity of approximately 100 clones per million clonotypes. In the study, deep NGS was used to compare the TCR beta repertoires of mothers and children, and features distinguishing related mother-child pairs from unrelated individuals were sought. Mothers averaged roughly 36 +/- 4 years of age and children averaged about 10 +/- 4 years. Libraries were sequenced on Illumina HiSeq 2000 with 100+100 nt paired-end reads after adapter ligation with NEBNext reagents. To prevent cross-contamination, the mother and child libraries were prepared one month apart and sequenced in separate runs. For each donor, somewhere between roughly 450,000 and 2,000,000 distinct TCR beta clonotypes were identified. Naive TCR beta clonotypes were estimated from low-frequency clonotypes matched to each donor's FACS-determined naive share, without sorting.

The TCR sequence derives from a woman in her thirties or forties in good health. The chain uses TRBV11-2 and TRBJ1-2, with no reliable assignment of the D segment. Sequencing was done on a sample of blood. The CDR3 region reads CASRRSSGYTF. The sequence in DNA is TGTGCCAGCAGACGTTCCAGTGGCTACACCTTC. Joined to the reference TRBV11-2 and TRBJ1-2 proteins, this CDR3 gives the full variable domain: EAGVAQSPRYKIIEKRQSVAFWCNPISGHATLYWYQQILGQGPKLLIQFQNNGVVDDSQLPKDRFSAERLKGVDSTLKIQPAKLEDSAVYLCASRRSSGYTFGSGTRLTVV.